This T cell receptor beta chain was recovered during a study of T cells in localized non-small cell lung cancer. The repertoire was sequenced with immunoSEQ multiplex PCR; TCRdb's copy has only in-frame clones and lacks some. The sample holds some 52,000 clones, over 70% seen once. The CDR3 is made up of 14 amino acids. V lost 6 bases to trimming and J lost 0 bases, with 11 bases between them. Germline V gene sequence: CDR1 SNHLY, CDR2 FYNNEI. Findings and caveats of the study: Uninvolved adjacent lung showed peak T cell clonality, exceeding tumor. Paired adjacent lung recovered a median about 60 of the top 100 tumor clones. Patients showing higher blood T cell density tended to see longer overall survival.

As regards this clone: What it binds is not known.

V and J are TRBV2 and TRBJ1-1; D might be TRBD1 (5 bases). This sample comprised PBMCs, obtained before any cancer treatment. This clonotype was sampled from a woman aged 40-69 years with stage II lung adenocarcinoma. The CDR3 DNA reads TGTGCCAGCAGGAGACAGCAGATGAACACTGAAGCTTTCTTT. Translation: CASRRQQMNTEAFF.